This T cell receptor (beta chain) is drawn from a study of CD8 T cells in Susac syndrome. Study findings and constraints: The authors found 15 to 20 Susac-specific public clones in total CD8+ repertoires and five or six in CD8+ TEMRA repertoires. Regarding the TCR sequencing and HLA analysis, the study admitted that a relatively small number of individuals were involved.

As regards this clonotype: Its antigen is still unknown.

The germline V and J ends were trimmed by 3 bases and 0 bases, with 8 bases remaining between them. Germline lookup yields CDR1 SQVTM and CDR2 ANQGSEA. This CDR3 has 13 residues. When the RNA was reverse transcribed, random hexamers were used with an input of roughly 0.5 to 1 ug. TCR beta CDR3 was amplified by immunoSEQ multiplex PCR. This amplification extended across 54 Vbeta and 13 Jbeta segments. TCRdb re-called the immunoSEQ multiplex PCR reads through MiXCR, storing one row per CDR3 protein. The profile covers about 120,000 distinct CDR3 sequences, with just under 95% appearing a single time and about 0.28% taken by the ten largest.

V and J are TRBV29-1 and TRBJ1-1; no reliable D call. The TCR originated in a human donor with Susac syndrome. Sample: CD8+ T cells from PBMCs. CDR3 amino acids: CSVEAGLNTEAFF. Here the CDR3 DNA reads TGCAGCGTTGAGGCAGGCTTGAACACTGAAGCTTTCTTT.